This T cell receptor (beta chain) came from a study of shared clonotypes between healthy human individuals. Looked up from germline, CDR1 is SGHRS and CDR2 is YFSETQ. The trim removed 0 bases at V and 5 bases at J, leaving 3 bases unmatched. The CDR3 is 15 amino acids. Only in-frame clones appear in the TCRdb table, and some are missing; sequencing was by immunoSEQ multiplex PCR. The sample carries approximately 1.5 million clones, around 98% recorded once. The chain carries TRBV5-1 and TRBJ1-5; 9 bases match TRBD1. Sequenced material: naive CD4+ T cells sorted from blood. As to subset: CD45RA+ positively selected. This TCR was sampled from a man aged 25 to 40 in good health. Written as DNA, the CDR3 is TGCGCCAGCAGCTTGGGGGACAGGGAGGATCAGCCCCAGCATTTT. Its translation: CASSLGDREDQPQHF.